Shown below are 32 T cell receptor beta chains from a single sample sequenced in a study of graft-versus-host responses after intestinal transplantation. Sequenced by immunoSEQ multiplex PCR; TCRdb stores in-frame clones only, minus some. The data contain approximately 74,000 clones, about 90% of them singletons. The material was PBMCs, obtained 98 days after intestinal transplantation. The receptor set was obtained from a human patient who received an intestinal transplant, so some T cells may come from the graft donor.

This chain uses TRBV27 with TRBJ1-2; D gene ambiguous. In germline, CDR1 is MNHEY, CDR2 SMNVEV (reference sequence). V shed 3 bases and J shed 3 bases, with 14 bases lying between them. This CDR3 is built from 15 residues. This CDR3 is CASSLNGNGHYGYTF. The CDR3, as DNA: TGTGCCAGCAGTTTGAACGGTAATGGGCACTATGGCTACACCTTC.

The J gene is TRBJ2-5, the V gene TRBV5-6; 13 nucleotides agree with TRBD2. Trimming removed 4 bases from V and 5 bases from J; junction bases left unmatched: 8. CDR3 length: 16 amino acids. From germline, CDR1 is SGHDT and CDR2 YYEEEE. CDR3: CASSARTSGRIETQYF. The DNA for the CDR3 is TGTGCCAGCAGCGCCAGGACTAGCGGGAGAATTGAGACCCAGTACTTC. Combining the CDR3 with reference TRBV5-6 and TRBJ2-5 gives the whole variable domain DAGVTQSPTHLIKTRGQQVTLRCSPKSGHDTVSWYQQALGQGPQFIFQYYEEEERQRGNFPDRFSGHQFPNYSSELNVNALLLGDSALYLCASSARTSGRIETQYFGPGTRLLVL.

V and J are TRBV7-9 and TRBJ2-1; D is uncertain. Looked up from germline, CDR1 is SEHNR and CDR2 is FQNEAQ (reference sequence). The CDR3 totals 12 residues. Trimming shortened V by 3 bases and J by 6 bases, and 6 bases separated the two germline ends. The DNA of the CDR3 is TGTGCCAGCAGCTTTCCAGGCAATGAGCAGTTCTTC. Amino acid sequence: CASSFPGNEQFF.

This chain joins TRBV9 and TRBJ2-2; no clear D gene. Germline values: CDR1 SGDLS, CDR2 YYNGEE. CDR3 length: 17 residues. V was cut by 2 bases and J by 0 bases, with 14 bases left in between. The CDR3 protein is CASSVSNDGPNTGELFF. CDR3 in DNA: TGTGCCAGCAGCGTTTCAAATGACGGACCGAACACCGGGGAGCTGTTTTTT. Full variable domain (outside the CDR3, taken from reference TRBV9 and TRBJ2-2): DSGVTQTPKHLITATGQRVTLRCSPRSGDLSVYWYQQSLDQGLQFLIQYYNGEERAKGNILERFSAQQFPDLHSELNLSSLELGDSALYFCASSVSNDGPNTGELFFGEGSRLTVL.

The J gene is TRBJ1-5, the V gene TRBV19, with unresolved D. V gave up 6 bases and J gave up 6 bases, with 9 bases separating them. This CDR3 region has 12 residues. In germline, CDR1 is LNHDA, CDR2 SQIVND (reference sequence). The CDR3, as DNA: TGTGCCAGTAGGGACGGCTTTCAGCCCCAGCATTTT. It codes for CASRDGFQPQHF.

The chain carries TRBV2 and TRBJ1-1; TRBD1 aligns across 7 bases. J was trimmed by 0 bases and V by 6 bases; bases with no gene match: 1. The CDR3 sequence is 13 residues long. Germline CDR1 SNHLY, CDR2 FYNNEI. The CDR3 region is CASRTGLNTEAFF. In DNA, the CDR3 is TGTGCCAGCAGGACAGGGCTGAACACTGAAGCTTTCTTT.

The V gene is TRBV6-5, the J gene TRBJ1-5; TRBD1 agrees at 10 bases. Losses at the gene ends were 0 bases for V and 5 bases for J; bases not matched to a gene: 1. Germline CDR1 reads MNHEY; CDR2 reads SVGAGI. The CDR3 runs to 15 residues. CDR3 residues: CASSYSTGGHQPQHF. The CDR3, as DNA: TGTGCCAGCAGTTACTCGACAGGGGGCCATCAGCCCCAGCATTTT.

The chain couples TRBV6-1 to TRBJ1-5, with D uncertain. This CDR3 has 15 amino acids. V dropped 1 base and J dropped 0 bases, with 7 bases sitting between them. CDR1 is MNHNS, CDR2 SASEGT, per germline. CDR3 sequence reads: CASSEEGHSNQPQHF. DNA for the CDR3: TGTGCCAGCAGTGAAGAGGGTCATAGCAATCAGCCCCAGCATTTT.

CDR3 residues: CASSEAPEQYF. CDR3 nucleotides: TGTGCCAGCAGTGAAGCGCCAGAGCAGTACTTC. The chain uses TRBV6-1 and TRBJ2-7; D unclear. The V end lost 0 bases, the J end lost 7 bases, and 4 bases lay between the germline ends. Germline CDR1 MNHNS, CDR2 SASEGT. This CDR3 has 11 residues.

V usage is TRBV15 and J usage is TRBJ1-1; TRBD1 aligns across 9 bases. Losses at the gene ends were 0 bases for V and 4 bases for J; bases not matched to a gene: 6. The CDR3 has 16 residues. Germline CDR1 is LNHNV and CDR2 is YYDKDF (reference sequence). CDR3 protein: CATSRERGQGSTEAFF. CDR3 coding DNA: TGTGCCACCAGCAGAGAACGGGGACAGGGCTCCACTGAAGCTTTCTTT.

The J gene is TRBJ1-1, the V gene TRBV15; tentative D call: TRBD1 (6 bases). There are 13 residues in the CDR3. Germline V gene sequence: CDR1 LNHNV, CDR2 YYDKDF (reference sequence). V dropped 3 bases and J dropped 6 bases, with 11 bases sitting between them. The CDR3: CATSSGEGAEAFF. The DNA of the CDR3 is TGTGCCACCAGCAGTGGGGAGGGGGCTGAAGCTTTCTTT.

The CDR3 region is CASSLGVAGVSADEQYF. In DNA, the CDR3 is TGTGCCAGCTCTCTGGGGGTAGCGGGAGTCAGTGCGGACGAGCAGTACTTC. The chain links TRBV4-2 to TRBJ2-7, with 9 bases lining up with TRBD2. This CDR3 comprises 17 residues. Unmatched junction bases numbered 19, after V lost 8 bases and J lost 5 bases. The germline V gene has CDR1 LGHNA and CDR2 YNFKEQ.

The chain links TRBV28 to TRBJ1-1; D call uncertain. The germline V gene has CDR1 MDHEN and CDR2 SYDVKM. V was clipped by 5 bases and J by 3 bases, with 10 bases between them. The CDR3 length is 13 residues. The CDR3 nucleotides are TGTGCCAGCAGTAATCCCATCCACACTGAAGCTTTCTTT. Residues: CASSNPIHTEAFF.

The V and J genes are TRBV10-1 and TRBJ1-1; D is possibly TRBD1 (6 bases). This CDR3 comprises 14 residues. Trimming pared 0 bases from V and 1 base from J, leaving 6 bases between. Germline CDR1 WNHNN, CDR2 SYGVQD (reference sequence). CDR3 DNA sequence: TGCGCCAGCAGTGAGTCGGGGGCGAACACTGAAGCTTTCTTT. Its protein product is CASSESGANTEAFF.

The rearrangement links TRBV6-5 to TRBJ2-3; D unclear. Trimming took 2 bases from V and 0 from J, leaving 6 bases between them. The length of the CDR3 is 14 residues. CDR1 and CDR2 from the germline V gene are MNHEY and SVGAGI. CDR3 sequence reads: CASSYRLSTDTQYF. CDR3 DNA sequence: TGTGCCAGCAGTTACCGGCTAAGCACAGATACGCAGTATTTT.

J is TRBJ2-7 and V is TRBV11-2; TRBD2 aligns across 7 bases. Unmatched junction bases numbered 1, after V lost 3 bases and J lost 2 bases. The CDR3 spans 13 residues. Germline V gene lookup returns CDR1 SGHAT and CDR2 FQNNGV. The CDR3 is CASSLGTTYEQYF. The CDR3 DNA is TGTGCCAGCAGCTTGGGGACTACCTACGAGCAGTACTTC.

This chain joins TRBV4-1 and TRBJ1-3; perhaps TRBD1 as D (5 bases). CDR1 is MGHRA, CDR2 YSYEKL, per germline. This CDR3 has 19 residues. V lost 0 bases, J lost 0 bases, and 18 bases lay in between. CDR3 sequence (DNA): TGCGCCAGCAGCCAAGATTTGTTGGGGCGGACCAGCTCTGGAAACACCATATATTTT. Translation: CASSQDLLGRTSSGNTIYF.

V is TRBV5-4 and J is TRBJ1-6, with a weak D call TRBD1 (5 bases). Looked up from germline, CDR1 is SGHNT and CDR2 is YYREEE (reference sequence). V was clipped by 5 bases and J by 8 bases, with 11 bases between them. The CDR3 is 13 amino acids. The CDR3 is CASRPGTHSPLHF. The CDR3 DNA is TGTGCCAGCAGACCTGGGACTCATTCACCCCTCCACTTT.

The V call is TRBV4-1, the J call TRBJ2-7; TRBD1 might be the D (6 bases). The CDR3 length is 16 residues. The V end lost 1 base, the J end lost 3 bases, and 16 bases lay between the germline ends. Germline CDR1 reads MGHRA; CDR2 reads YSYEKL. CDR3 in DNA: TGCGCCAGCAGCCAAGGGGGGCGCAACCCCATCTACGAGCAGTACTTC. As protein: CASSQGGRNPIYEQYF.

About this clone: One junction end does not reproduce the germline sequence, and a read error may be involved. The sample carries other DNA sequences with the same CDR3. This rearrangement joins TRBV2 to TRBJ2-3, with D possibly TRBD2 on 6 matching bases. Germline V lookup: CDR1 SNHLY, CDR2 FYNNEI. This CDR3 spans 14 amino acids. The CDR3 coding sequence is TGTGCCAGTAGTGGGGGGTACGGGGCAGATACGCAGTATTTT. It yields the protein CASSGGYGADTQYF.

The rearrangement links TRBV6-5 to TRBJ2-3; unclear D gene. V was clipped by 0 bases and J by 0 bases, with 7 bases between them. The CDR3 loop spans 15 amino acids. Germline loops: CDR1 MNHEY, CDR2 SVGAGI. This chain's CDR3 is CASSYSRSSTDTQYF. In DNA, the CDR3 is TGTGCCAGCAGTTACTCTAGGTCTAGCACAGATACGCAGTATTTT.

The chain recombines TRBV2 with TRBJ2-7, with TRBD1 matching over 7 bases. J lost 3 bases, V lost 5 bases, and 7 bases had no gene match. The CDR3 covers 14 residues. Per the germline V gene, CDR1 is SNHLY and CDR2 is FYNNEI. CDR3 nucleotide sequence: TGTGCCAGCAGTTCGGGACAGCTAATCTACGAGCAGTACTTC. It yields the protein CASSSGQLIYEQYF.

This chain uses TRBV19 with TRBJ2-3, with TRBD2 matching 7 bases. In germline, CDR1 is LNHDA, CDR2 SQIVND (reference sequence). This CDR3 has 14 residues. Germline trimming cut 5 bases from V and 5 bases from J; bases unmatched to any gene: 7. CDR3 residues: CASSQRDGLDTQYF. The CDR3 DNA reads TGTGCCAGTAGTCAGCGGGATGGGTTAGATACGCAGTATTTT. Using reference TRBV19 and TRBJ2-3 for the parts outside the CDR3, the full variable domain is DGGITQSPKYLFRKEGQNVTLSCEQNLNHDAMYWYRQDPGQGLRLIYYSQIVNDFQKGDIAEGYSVSREKKESFPLTVTSAQKNPTAFYLCASSQRDGLDTQYFGPGTRLTVL.

The chain is built from TRBV10-3 and TRBJ1-1; TRBD1 might be the D (5 bases). Germline lookup yields CDR1 ENHRY and CDR2 SYGVKD. V gave up 6 bases and J gave up 6 bases, with 11 bases separating them. This CDR3 has 12 residues. CDR3 sequence: CAIRGETAEAFF. In nucleotides, the CDR3 is TGTGCCATCAGAGGGGAGACGGCTGAAGCTTTCTTT.

The CDR3 region has the DNA TGTGCCAGCAGTTCTCCGCAGGGACTGGCCTACGAGCAGTACTTC. Its protein product is CASSSPQGLAYEQYF. V gene TRBV28 combines with J gene TRBJ2-7; perhaps TRBD2 as D (6 bases). The germline V and J ends were trimmed by 4 bases and 2 bases, with 15 bases remaining between them. Per the germline V gene, CDR1 is MDHEN and CDR2 is SYDVKM. This CDR3 is built from 15 residues.

The table lists this clone with a few counts. Within the sample, other DNA sequences also encode this same CDR3. V is TRBV6-4 and J is TRBJ2-1; 10 bases agree with TRBD2. Germline V lookup: CDR1 MRHNA, CDR2 SNTAGT. Trimming removed 0 bases from V and 6 bases from J; junction bases left unmatched: 2. The CDR3 has 15 residues. The CDR3 is CASSDSSGGANEQFF. The CDR3 coding sequence is TGTGCCAGCAGTGACTCAAGCGGGGGGGCCAATGAGCAGTTCTTC.

V and J are TRBV15 and TRBJ1-2; 7 nucleotides agree with TRBD1. Trimming took 4 bases from V and 3 from J; bases not matched to a gene: 8. The CDR3 totals 15 residues. The germline CDR1 and CDR2 sequences are LNHNV and YYDKDF (reference sequence). CDR3 nucleotide sequence: TGTGCCACCAGCACCCCGACAGGGCTCCACTATGGCTACACCTTC. It specifies CATSTPTGLHYGYTF.

The chain employs TRBV9 and TRBJ2-1; TRBD2 aligns across 13 bases. The length of the CDR3 is 17 residues. Per germline, CDR1 SGDLS and CDR2 YYNGEE. V lost 0 bases to trimming and J lost 8 bases; unmatched junction nucleotides: 8. The CDR3 loop reads CASSVAPGLAGRDEQFF. CDR3 nucleotides: TGTGCCAGCAGCGTAGCACCGGGACTAGCGGGGAGGGATGAGCAGTTCTTC.

The chain couples TRBV6-1 to TRBJ1-1; 7 bases map to TRBD1. CDR1 and CDR2 (germline): MNHNS, SASEGT. V was pared by 4 bases and J by 4 bases, with 6 bases of the junction left unmatched. The length of the CDR3 is 14 residues. CDR3 coding DNA: TGTGCCAGCAGTGCGAAACCAGGGGGCACTGAAGCTTTCTTT. As protein: CASSAKPGGTEAFF.

This chain connects TRBV12-5 to TRBJ1-1, with 8 bases that match TRBD1. The CDR3 runs to 19 residues. Trimming cost V 1 base and J 0 bases; bases outside gene matches: 13. Germline CDR1 reads LGHNT; CDR2 reads FRNRAP. The CDR3 reads CASGLGQGRYKSMNTEAFF. CDR3 coding DNA: TGTGCTAGTGGTTTGGGACAGGGGAGGTATAAGTCAATGAACACTGAAGCTTTCTTT.

The genes are TRBV18 and TRBJ2-3, with 9 bases identical to TRBD2. CDR1 is KGHSH and CDR2 is LQKENI in the germline V gene. CDR3 length: 17 amino acids. V was pared by 4 bases and J by 2 bases, with 10 bases of the junction left unmatched. The DNA for the CDR3 is TGTGCCAGCTCACAAAGATCTAGCGGGGACCTCACAGATACGCAGTATTTT. Protein product: CASSQRSSGDLTDTQYF.

The chain uses TRBV7-2 and TRBJ2-7, with D uncertain. CDR3 length equals 14 residues. The germline V and J ends were trimmed by 4 bases and 3 bases, with 13 bases remaining between them. Germline CDR1 SGHTA, CDR2 FQGNSA. The DNA for the CDR3 is TGTGCCAGCAGCTCAACTACGTTGCTCTACGAGCAGTACTTC. Its translation is CASSSTTLLYEQYF.